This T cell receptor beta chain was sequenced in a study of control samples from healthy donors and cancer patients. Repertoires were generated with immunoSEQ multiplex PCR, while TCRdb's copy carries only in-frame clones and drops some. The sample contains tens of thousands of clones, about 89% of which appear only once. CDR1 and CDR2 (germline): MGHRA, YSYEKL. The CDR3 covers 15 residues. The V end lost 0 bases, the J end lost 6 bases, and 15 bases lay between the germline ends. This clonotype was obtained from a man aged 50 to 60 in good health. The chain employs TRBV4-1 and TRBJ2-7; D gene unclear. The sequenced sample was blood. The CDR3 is CASSQDRRWSAEQYF. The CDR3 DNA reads TGCGCCAGCAGCCAAGATCGCCGGTGGAGCGCCGAGCAGTACTTC.